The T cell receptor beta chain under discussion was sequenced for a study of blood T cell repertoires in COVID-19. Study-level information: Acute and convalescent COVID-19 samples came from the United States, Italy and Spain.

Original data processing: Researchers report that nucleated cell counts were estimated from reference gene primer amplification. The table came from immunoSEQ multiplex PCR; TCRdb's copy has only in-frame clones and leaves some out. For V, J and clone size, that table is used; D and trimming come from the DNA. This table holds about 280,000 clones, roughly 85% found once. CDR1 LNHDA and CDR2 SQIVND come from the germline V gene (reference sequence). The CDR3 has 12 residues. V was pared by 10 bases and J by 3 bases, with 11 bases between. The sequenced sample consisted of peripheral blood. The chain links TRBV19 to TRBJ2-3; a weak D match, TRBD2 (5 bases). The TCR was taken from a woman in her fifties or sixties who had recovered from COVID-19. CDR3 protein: CATAPGTDTQYF. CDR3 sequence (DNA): TGTGCCACGGCGCCGGGGACAGATACGCAGTATTTT.